Listed below are T cell receptor beta chains from one sample, sequenced in a study of T cell responses to AZD1222 COVID-19 vaccine. Generated by immunoSEQ multiplex PCR, the TCRdb table keeps only in-frame clones and is missing some. Of 100,000 or so clones in the sample, roughly 80% were seen once. Here the sequenced sample was peripheral blood, taken on day 0 of AZD1222 vaccination. All receptors come from an adult in good health. The CDR3 runs from the conserved cysteine through the conserved F or W. A D gene is named only where the DNA matches it firmly. The size field is filled for only some rows; it gives once, few, many or a size class.

j_call clone_size d_call v_call cdr3_nt cdr3_aa
TRBJ1-1 NA NA TRBV9 TGTGCCAGCAGCGCCTTCACCGGGACGGGGAACACTGAAGCTTTCTTT CASSAFTGTGNTEAFF
TRBJ1-5 NA NA TRBV6-5 TGTGCCAGCAGCCGCGACAGGAATCAGCCCCAGCATTTT CASSRDRNQPQHF
TRBJ2-3 NA NA TRBV27 TGTGCCAGCAGTTCAAGCTGGTCCCTCACAGATACGCAGTATTTT CASSSSWSLTDTQYF
TRBJ2-5 NA TRBD1 TRBV5-4 TGTGCCAGCAGCGGCTTACGTGGGACAGGGGAAGAGACCCAGTACTTC CASSGLRGTGEETQYF
TRBJ2-5 NA NA TRBV10-3 TGTGCCATCGGCCGGGACGGGAGCGGTGCCCAGTACTTC CAIGRDGSGAQYF
TRBJ1-1 once TRBD1 TRBV4-3 TGCGCCAGCAGCCAAGACAGGGGGCTCTCGAAAGCTTTCTTT CASSQDRGLSKAFF
TRBJ1-2 NA NA TRBV14 TGTGCCAGCAGTTTTGCGGCGCGTGGCTACACCTTC CASSFAARGYTF
TRBJ1-1 NA NA TRBV19 TGTGCCCGCCACACAGACATGAACACTGAAGCTTTCTTT CARHTDMNTEAFF
TRBJ2-7 NA NA TRBV7-2 TGTGCCAGCAGCTTAGCGAGGGGGATCCACGAGCAGTACTTC CASSLARGIHEQYF
TRBJ1-1 NA NA TRBV30 TGTGCCTGGAGTGATAACACTGAAGCTTTCTTT CAWSDNTEAFF
TRBJ2-2 NA NA TRBV5-5 TGTGCCAGCAGCCTACTTGCAGGCCCGGTCGGTGGCGGGGAGCTGTTTTTT CASSLLAGPVGGGELFF
TRBJ1-3 NA NA TRBV7-2 TGTGCCAGCAGCTTAGCGGGCCCTGGGGGGATCTCTGGAAACACCATATATTTT CASSLAGPGGISGNTIYF
TRBJ2-7 NA NA TRBV6-1 TGTGCCAGCAGTGAAGGGGGACGTAACTACGAGCAGTACTTC CASSEGGRNYEQYF
TRBJ1-2 NA NA TRBV9 TGTGCCAGCAGCGTAGGGTCCCAACAATATGGCTACACCTTC CASSVGSQQYGYTF
TRBJ1-3 NA NA TRBV7-9 TGTGCCAGCAGTCCCGGACGGGGTACAGGAAACACCATATATTTT CASSPGRGTGNTIYF
TRBJ1-1 few TRBD1 TRBV15 TGTGCCACCAGCCCGACAGGGTACACTGAAGCTTTCTTT CATSPTGYTEAFF
TRBJ2-7 NA TRBD2 TRBV7-2 TGTGCCAGCAGCTTAGTGCTAGCGGGGGGGCCCGGTAGCTCCTACGAGCAGTACTTC CASSLVLAGGPGSSYEQYF
TRBJ1-2 NA NA TRBV12-5 TGTGCTAGTGGTTCCCCCCAAGGGGGCTACACCTTC CASGSPQGGYTF
TRBJ1-1 NA NA TRBV21-1 TGTGCCAGCAGCAATACAGCGACAGGGAAGAACACTGAAGCTTTCTTT CASSNTATGKNTEAFF
TRBJ2-3 NA NA TRBV5-4 TGTGCCAGCAGCTTTACAGCTAGCACAGATACGCAGTATTTT CASSFTASTDTQYF
TRBJ1-5 NA NA TRBV3-1/TRBV3-2 TGTGCCAGCAGCCAAGGTGGGGGCTCTTTCAATCAGCCCCAGCATTTT CASSQGGGSFNQPQHF
TRBJ1-6 NA NA TRBV14 TGTGCCAGCAGCCAAGAGATTATTCGGGGGGCCTGGAATTCACCCCTCCACTTT CASSQEIIRGAWNSPLHF
TRBJ1-2 NA NA TRBV10-3 TGTGCCATCAGTGATCAGGGAACAGGAAAAAGCTATGGCTACACCTTC CAISDQGTGKSYGYTF
TRBJ2-2 NA NA TRBV6-5 TGTGCCAGCAGTTACTCATCCGCAACCGGGGAGCTGTTTTTT CASSYSSATGELFF
TRBJ1-2 few TRBD1 TRBV5-1 TGCGCCAGCAGCCCAGGACAGGGATATCGAGGCTACACCTTC CASSPGQGYRGYTF
TRBJ1-1 once NA TRBV18 TGTGCCAGCTCACCACCCGGACAGTGGTATACTGAAGCTTTCTTT CASSPPGQWYTEAFF
TRBJ2-2 NA TRBD2 TRBV7-2 TGTGCCAGCAGCTTAGCACTAGCGTCCGGGGAGCTGTTTTTT CASSLALASGELFF
TRBJ1-1 NA NA TRBV6-2/TRBV6-3 TGTGCCAGCAGTTACTCCAGAAACACTGAAGCTTTCTTT CASSYSRNTEAFF
TRBJ1-2 once NA TRBV4-3 TGCGCCAGCAGCCGGAATACAGGTACCTATGGCTACACCTTC CASSRNTGTYGYTF
TRBJ2-6 NA NA TRBV9 TGTGCCAGCAGCGCAGGACCCCCTGGGGCCAACGTCCTGACTTTC CASSAGPPGANVLTF
TRBJ1-1 few NA TRBV20-1 TGCAGTGCTAGTGAAGGGGCCGGGGTGGACACTGAAGCTTTCTTT CSASEGAGVDTEAFF
TRBJ1-5 NA NA TRBV2 TGTGCCAGCAGTGAGGAGGGGGTAAACCAGCCCCAGCATTTT CASSEEGVNQPQHF
TRBJ1-4 NA NA TRBV10-3 TGTGCCATCAGCGGGACTACAACTAATGAAAAACTGTTTTTT CAISGTTTNEKLFF
TRBJ2-1 NA NA TRBV7-2 TGTGCCAGCAGCCTGGGGAGGAATGAGCAGTTCTTC CASSLGRNEQFF